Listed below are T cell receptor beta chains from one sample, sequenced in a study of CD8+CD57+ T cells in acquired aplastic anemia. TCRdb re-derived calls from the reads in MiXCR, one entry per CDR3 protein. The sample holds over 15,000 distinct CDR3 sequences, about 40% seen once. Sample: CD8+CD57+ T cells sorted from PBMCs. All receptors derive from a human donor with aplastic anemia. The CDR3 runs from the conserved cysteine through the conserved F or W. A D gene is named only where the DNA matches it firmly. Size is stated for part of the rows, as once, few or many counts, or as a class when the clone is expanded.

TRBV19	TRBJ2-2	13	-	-	TGTGCCAGTACCTACAGGGATACCGGGGAGCTGTTTTTT	CASTYRDTGELFF
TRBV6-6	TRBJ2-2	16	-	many	TGTGCCAGCAGCCCCTACTTAGCCCGAAACACCGGGGAGCTGTTTTTT	CASSPYLARNTGELFF
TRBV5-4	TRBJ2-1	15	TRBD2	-	TGTGCCAGCAGCTTGGACGGGAGGGCCAACAATGAGCAGTTCTTC	CASSLDGRANNEQFF
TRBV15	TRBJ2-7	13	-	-	TGTGCCACCAGCAGCTGCAGGGAGGACGAGCAGTACTTC	CATSSCREDEQYF
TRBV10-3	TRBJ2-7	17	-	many	TGTGCCATCAGTCCTCCCCCGACAGGACCTAGCTCCTACGAGCAGTACTTC	CAISPPPTGPSSYEQYF
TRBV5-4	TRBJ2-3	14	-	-	TGTGCCAGCAGCTTGCTAGTTTCCCCAGATACGCAGTATTTT	CASSLLVSPDTQYF
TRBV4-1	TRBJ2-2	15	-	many	TGCGCCAGCAGCCTCCGGACGGGCAACACCGGGGAGCTGTTTTTT	CASSLRTGNTGELFF
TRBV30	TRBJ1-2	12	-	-	TGTGCCTGGAGTGACCCAACACCGGTTTGCGCCTTC	CAWSDPTPVCAF
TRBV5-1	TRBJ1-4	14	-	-	TGCGCCAGCACCCGTGGCTGGGGGGGTGAAAAACTGTTTTTT	CASTRGWGGEKLFF
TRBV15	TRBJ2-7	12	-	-	TGTGCCACCAGCAGCCAAGCCTACGAGCAGTACTTC	CATSSQAYEQYF
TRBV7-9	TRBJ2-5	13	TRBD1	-	TGTGCCAGCAGCTCCGGGGACAGGGAGACCCAGTACTTC	CASSSGDRETQYF
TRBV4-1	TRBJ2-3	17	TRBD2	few	TGCGCCAGCAGCCATCCCGGGACTAGCGGGAACACAGATACGCAGTATTTT	CASSHPGTSGNTDTQYF
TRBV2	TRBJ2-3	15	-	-	TGTGCCAGCAGCGGATTTGAACTAGCCGCAGATACGCAGTATTTT	CASSGFELAADTQYF
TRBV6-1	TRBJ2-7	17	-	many	TGTGCCAGCAGTGAAGGACTGGGTCCGTACTCCTCCTACGAGCAGTACTTC	CASSEGLGPYSSYEQYF
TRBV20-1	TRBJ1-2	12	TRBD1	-	TGCAGTGCTTTTGACAGGGATTATGGCTACACCTTC	CSAFDRDYGYTF
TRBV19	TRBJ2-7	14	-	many	TGTGCCAGTAGCGCGACAGCGGCGACCTACGAGCAGTACTTC	CASSATAATYEQYF
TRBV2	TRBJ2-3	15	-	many	TGTGCCTCCTCAGAGTTGGGGGCCGGCACAGATACGCAGTATTTT	CASSELGAGTDTQYF
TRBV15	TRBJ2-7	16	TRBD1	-	TGTGCCACCAGCAGCTCCAGGTCGGGACAGGGGTGGGAGCAGTACTTC	CATSSSRSGQGWEQYF
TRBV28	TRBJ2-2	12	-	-	TGTGCCAGCGTGCGGAACACCGGGGAGCTGTTTTTT	CASVRNTGELFF
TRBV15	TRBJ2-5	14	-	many	TGTGCCACCAGCAGAGGACAGGAGCAAGAGACCCAGTACTTC	CATSRGQEQETQYF
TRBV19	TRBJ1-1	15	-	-	TGTGCCAGTAGTAGCCGCGAGGGGGGGAACACTGAAGCTTTCTTT	CASSSREGGNTEAFF
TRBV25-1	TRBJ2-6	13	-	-	TGTGCCAGCAGTGAATATAACAGGGAAGTCCTGACTTTC	CASSEYNREVLTF
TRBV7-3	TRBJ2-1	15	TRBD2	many	TGTGCCAGCAGCTCCGCTAGCGGGGGATACAATGAGCAGTTCTTC	CASSSASGGYNEQFF
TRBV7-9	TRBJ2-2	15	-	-	TGTGCCAGCACCTTCGCCAGGGGGAACACCGGGGAGCTGTTTTTT	CASTFARGNTGELFF
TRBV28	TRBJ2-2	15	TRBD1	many	TGTGCCAGCAGTTTAGGGACAGGGGAAACCGGGGAGCTGTTTTTT	CASSLGTGETGELFF
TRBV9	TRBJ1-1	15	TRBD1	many	TGTGCCAGCAGCGGGTTACAGGGGGCTAGCACTGAAGCTTTCTTT	CASSGLQGASTEAFF
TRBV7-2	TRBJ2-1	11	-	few	TGTGCCAGCAGCTTTTACAATGAGCAGTTCTTC	CASSFYNEQFF
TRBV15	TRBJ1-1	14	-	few	TGTGCCACCAGCAGCTTGTCGGGCTGGACTGAAGCTTTCTTT	CATSSLSGWTEAFF
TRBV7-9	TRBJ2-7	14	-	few	TGTGCCAGCAGCTGGGTGGGCAGCTCCTACGAGCAGTACTTC	CASSWVGSSYEQYF
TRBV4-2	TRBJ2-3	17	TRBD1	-	TGTGCCAGCAGCGTCGGGACAGGGGTTTTTGGCACAGATACGCAGTATTTT	CASSVGTGVFGTDTQYF
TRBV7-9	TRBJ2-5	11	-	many	TGTGCCAGCAGCTCGCAAGAGACCCAGTACTTC	CASSSQETQYF
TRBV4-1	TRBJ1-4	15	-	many	TGCGCCAGCAGCCAAGAGGGGGGGCTCAAAGAAAAACTGTTTTTT	CASSQEGGLKEKLFF
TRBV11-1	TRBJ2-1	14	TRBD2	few	TGTGCCAGCAGGCCAACTAGCGGGAGGCATGAGCAGTTCTTC	CASRPTSGRHEQFF
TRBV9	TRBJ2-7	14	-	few	TGTGCCAGCAGCGTAGCTGGGGGACCCTTCGAGCAGTACTTC	CASSVAGGPFEQYF
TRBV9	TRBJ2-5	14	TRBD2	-	TGTGCCAGCAGCGAACTAGCGGGGGTCGAGACCCAGTACTTC	CASSELAGVETQYF
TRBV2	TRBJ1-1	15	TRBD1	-	TGTGCCAGTTGTACAGGGGTCCGCATGAACACTGAAGCTTTCTTT	CASCTGVRMNTEAFF
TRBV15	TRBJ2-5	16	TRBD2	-	TGTGCCACCAGCAGCCACCCGGGACTAGTGGGGGAGACCCAGTACTTC	CATSSHPGLVGETQYF
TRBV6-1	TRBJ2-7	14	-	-	TGTGCCAGCAGTGGGTTAGGGAGCTCCTACGAGCAGTACTTC	CASSGLGSSYEQYF
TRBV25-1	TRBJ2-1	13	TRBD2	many	TGTGCCAGCACGACTAGCCTCTACAATGAGCAGTTCTTC	CASTTSLYNEQFF
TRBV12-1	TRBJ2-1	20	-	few	TGTGCCAGCACCTTTACTCGACTAGCGGGGGACCCACTAGGCAACAATGAGCAGTTCTTC	CASTFTRLAGDPLGNNEQFF
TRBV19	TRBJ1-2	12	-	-	TGTGCCAGTAGACAGGGAGACTATGGCTACACCTTC	CASRQGDYGYTF
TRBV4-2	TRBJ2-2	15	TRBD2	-	TGTGCCAGCAGCGCTTCTAGCGGGAACACCGGGGAGCTGTTTTTT	CASSASSGNTGELFF
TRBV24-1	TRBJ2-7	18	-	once	TGTGCCACCAGTGAAAAGAAGCCCGGTAACCTGGGGTTCTACGAGCAGTACTTC	CATSEKKPGNLGFYEQYF
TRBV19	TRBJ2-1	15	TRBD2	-	TGTGCCAGTAGTAGAACTAGCGGGACCTACAATGAGCAGTTCTTC	CASSRTSGTYNEQFF
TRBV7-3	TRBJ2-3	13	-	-	TGTGCCAGCAGCTCTTCTCGCACAGATACGCAGTATTTT	CASSSSRTDTQYF
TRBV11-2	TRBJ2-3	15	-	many	TGTGCCAGCAGCTTATTCGGGGGGCCCTCGAATACGCAGTATTTT	CASSLFGGPSNTQYF
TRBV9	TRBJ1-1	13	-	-	TGTGCCAGCAGCGTTCCGGGGAGCACTGAAGCTTTCTTT	CASSVPGSTEAFF
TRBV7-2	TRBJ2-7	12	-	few	TGTGCCAGCAGCTCCCCATCCTACGAGCAGTACTTC	CASSSPSYEQYF
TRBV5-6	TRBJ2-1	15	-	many	TGTGCCAGCAGCTTGGTTCTAGGGCGCATCAATGAGCAGTTCTTC	CASSLVLGRINEQFF
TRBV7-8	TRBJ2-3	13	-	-	TGTGCCAGCAGCTTGTTAAGCACAGATACGCAGTATTTT	CASSLLSTDTQYF
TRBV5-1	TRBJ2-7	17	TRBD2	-	TGCGCCAGCAGCTTGGTAACCCCGCGGGGGACGTCCTACGAGCAGTACTTC	CASSLVTPRGTSYEQYF
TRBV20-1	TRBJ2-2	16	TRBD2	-	TGCAGTGCTAGAGGCGGGGTAGCGGGGGTGGTCGGGGAGCTGTTTTTT	CSARGGVAGVVGELFF
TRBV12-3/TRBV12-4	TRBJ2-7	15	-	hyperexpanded	TGTGCCAGCAGTTCTATAGGGACCGGTAACTACGAGCAGTACTTC	CASSSIGTGNYEQYF
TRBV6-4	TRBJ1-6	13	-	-	TGTGCCAGCAGTGACAGGGATAATTCACCCCTCCACTTT	CASSDRDNSPLHF
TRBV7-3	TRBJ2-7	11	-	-	TGTGCCAGCAGTGAAGCCCAAGAGCAGTACTTC	CASSEAQEQYF
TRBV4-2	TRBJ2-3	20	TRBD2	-	TGTGCCAGCAGCCCCTTACAGGGACTAGCGGGGGGCTACCGCACAGATACGCAGTATTTT	CASSPLQGLAGGYRTDTQYF
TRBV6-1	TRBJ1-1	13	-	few	TGTGCCAGCAGTGAAACACGTAACACTGAAGCTTTCTTT	CASSETRNTEAFF
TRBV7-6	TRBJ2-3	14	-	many	TGTGCCAGCAGCCGGGGGGCGTCGGGAGATACGCAGTATTTT	CASSRGASGDTQYF